Listed below are T cell receptor beta chains from one sample, sequenced in a study of cytomegalovirus exposure and HLA in healthy donors. Sequenced by immunoSEQ multiplex PCR; TCRdb stores in-frame clones only, minus some. In the table there are hundreds of thousands of clones, roughly 90% of which are singletons. Source material: PBMCs. The receptors originated from a woman under 30 in good health and CMV-seronegative. The CDR3 runs from the conserved cysteine through the conserved F or W. A D gene is named only where the DNA matches it firmly. The size entry is marked missing in some rows and otherwise reads once, few, many or a size class.

>TRBV27|15|TRBJ2-7|once|TRBD1
CASSLSGQGSYEQYF
TGTGCCAGCAGTTTATCGGGACAGGGTTCCTACGAGCAGTACTTC
>TRBV7-9|15|TRBJ2-2|-|TRBD2
CASSLLAGDTGELFF
TGTGCCAGCAGCCTACTAGCGGGAGACACCGGGGAGCTGTTTTTT
>TRBV2|16|TRBJ2-1|-|TRBD2
CASRATGLAGSNEQFF
TGTGCCAGCAGGGCCACGGGACTAGCGGGATCCAATGAGCAGTTCTTC
>TRBV28|16|TRBJ1-1|-|TRBD1
CASSPTGDLMNTEAFF
TGTGCCAGCAGCCCGACAGGGGACCTCATGAACACTGAAGCTTTCTTT
>TRBV7-9|12|TRBJ2-7|-|TRBD2
CASSFTAGEQYF
TGTGCCAGCAGCTTTACAGCGGGGGAGCAGTACTTC
>TRBV27|14|TRBJ2-7|-|TRBD1
CASRKGGSSYEQYF
TGTGCCAGCAGAAAAGGGGGCAGCTCCTACGAGCAGTACTTC
>TRBV28|19|TRBJ1-5|-|-
CASSSAGEDWQDSNQPQHF
TGTGCCAGCAGTTCGGCCGGAGAAGACTGGCAAGATAGCAATCAGCCCCAGCATTTT
>TRBV5-1|13|TRBJ1-2|-|TRBD1
CASSSQGRYGYTF
TGCGCCAGCAGCTCACAGGGGCGGTATGGCTACACCTTC
>TRBV6-6|14|TRBJ2-5|-|TRBD1
CASSYGTGRQTQYF
TGTGCCAGCAGTTACGGGACAGGGCGACAGACCCAGTACTTC
>TRBV19|16|TRBJ2-7|-|-
CASSASTGAQPYEQYF
TGTGCCAGTAGTGCCTCTACTGGGGCCCAACCCTACGAGCAGTACTTC
>TRBV9|15|TRBJ2-5|-|TRBD1
CASSVGTGDRETQYF
TGTGCCAGCAGCGTAGGGACAGGGGATAGAGAGACCCAGTACTTC
>TRBV10-2|16|TRBJ1-2|few|TRBD1
CATIDRGPPNPYGYTF
TGCGCCACAATCGACAGGGGGCCTCCTAACCCCTATGGCTACACCTTC
>TRBV30|14|TRBJ1-5|-|-
CAWSVGGGNQPQHF
TGTGCCTGGAGTGTAGGAGGTGGCAATCAGCCCCAGCATTTT
>TRBV18|14|TRBJ1-2|-|-
CASSTIQGLDGYTF
TGTGCCAGCTCCACCATCCAGGGACTAGATGGCTACACCTTC